This TCR beta chain was sequenced in a study of Graves' ophthalmopathy and Graves' hyperthyroidism. The length of the CDR3 is 15 residues. Losses at the gene ends were 3 bases for V and 5 bases for J; bases not matched to a gene: 7. Germline V CDR1 and CDR2: LNHDA, SQIVND (reference sequence). A single count supports this clonotype. Transcripts of RNA were the source for amplifying TCR beta CDR3 regions. An opening RT-PCR round employed HTBI primers and preceded a second-round multiplex PCR. TCRdb reanalysed the multiplex PCR reads using MiXCR and keeps one entry per CDR3 protein. In the table there are more than 1,000,000 distinct CDR3 sequences, less than 45% of which are singletons.

The genes are TRBV19 and TRBJ1-1; 9 bases fit TRBD1. This TCR derives from an adult man with Graves' hyperthyroidism. The sequenced sample consisted of peripheral blood or thyroid tissue (not recorded which). The CDR3 region has the DNA TGTGCCAGTAGTATTGGGGACAGGGAACGAACTGAAGCTTTCTTT. It translates to CASSIGDRERTEAFF.